A single sample is the source of the 20 T cell receptor beta chains below, sequenced in a study of human T cells and chemical hapten exposure. TCRdb ran MiXCR on the RACE reads and lists one entry per CDR3 protein. The data hold a few hundred thousand distinct CDR3 sequences, with around 5% observed a single time. Stated time point: pre-sensitization, week 0. The treatment denotes: therapeutic diphenylcyclopropenone sensitization with weekly scalp DPC. Sequences were derived from whole blood, sampled in connection with sensitization to the hapten diphenylcyclopropenone (DPC). These receptors were taken from a woman under 30 with alopecia areata. Some clones in this sample may be carry-over from other donors' samples.

This clonotype was observed a handful of times. V usage is TRBV5-1 and J usage is TRBJ2-6; D is ambiguous. CDR1 is SGHRS, CDR2 YFSETQ, per germline. The ends were cut back, 4 bases at V and 0 bases at J, with 17 bases in the middle. The CDR3 is 18 residues long. The CDR3 coding sequence is TGCGCCAGCAGCCTAACGACCGACCCCCTCTCTGGGGCCAACGTCCTGACTTTC. This sequence encodes CASSLTTDPLSGANVLTF.

The sample holds many counts of this clonotype. The chain uses TRBV9 and TRBJ1-2; D is unresolved. The CDR3 sequence is 15 residues long. CDR1 SGDLS and CDR2 YYNGEE come from the germline V gene. Trimming took off 0 bases at V and 7 bases at J, with 16 bases between the two ends. CDR3 protein: CASSVDARTASGYTF. In DNA form, the CDR3 reads TGTGCCAGCAGCGTAGACGCCAGGACGGCCAGTGGCTACACCTTC.

This clonotype came up many times. V is TRBV11-2 and J is TRBJ1-1; D is undetermined. Trimming pared 6 bases from V and 3 bases from J, leaving 17 bases between. Germline V CDR1 and CDR2: SGHAT, FQNNGV. The CDR3 spans 15 residues. The chain's CDR3 is CASRHYAGSDTEAFF. The CDR3 nucleotides read TGTGCCAGCAGACATTATGCGGGATCTGACACTGAAGCTTTCTTT.

This clonotype was seen many times. The chain has TRBV11-2 and TRBJ2-3; 9 positions agree with TRBD2. With V trimmed by 5 bases and J by 6 bases, 6 bases remained unmatched. Germline V gives CDR1 SGHAT, CDR2 FQNNGV. The CDR3 has 14 residues. CDR3 amino acids: CASSNSGGGDTQYF. CDR3 nucleotide sequence: TGTGCCAGCAGCAATAGCGGGGGTGGTGATACGCAGTATTTT.

The rearrangement links TRBV2 to TRBJ2-1, with TRBD1 matching 9 bases. Per the germline V gene, CDR1 is SNHLY and CDR2 is FYNNEI. The J segment lost 9 bases and the V segment lost 5 bases, leaving 11 bases of the junction unmatched. There are 15 residues in the CDR3. CDR3 bases: TGTGCCAGCAGTTCCTTGGGACAGGGTTTACCTGAGCAGTTCTTC. Translation gives CASSSLGQGLPEQFF.

This clonotype was found many times. V usage is TRBV7-9 and J usage is TRBJ2-2; a weak D match, TRBD2 (5 bases). The CDR3 consists of 12 residues. Germline CDR1 SEHNR, CDR2 FQNEAQ (reference sequence). V was pared by 7 bases and J by 5 bases, with 8 bases between. The CDR3 reads CASIPGTGELFF. The CDR3, as DNA: TGTGCCAGCATTCCGGGGACCGGGGAGCTGTTTTTT.

The V call is TRBV10-3, the J call TRBJ2-7, with 11 bases fitting TRBD2. Germline CDR1 and CDR2: ENHRY and SYGVKD. With 3 bases clipped from V and 0 bases from J, the junction kept 1 base outside the gene matches. The CDR3 is 15 residues long. The CDR3 DNA reads TGTGCCATCAGTGAACTAGCGGGGGCCTCCTACGAGCAGTACTTC. The encoded protein is CAISELAGASYEQYF.

The V call is TRBV11-2, the J call TRBJ2-3; D gene unclear. Germline CDR1 reads SGHAT; CDR2 reads FQNNGV. V dropped 0 bases and J dropped 4 bases, with 8 bases sitting between them. The length of the CDR3 is 14 residues. CDR3 DNA sequence: TGTGCCAGCAGCTTAGATCTTTTTTCAGATACGCAGTATTTT. This sequence encodes CASSLDLFSDTQYF.

This clonotype was recorded at least ten times. The J gene is TRBJ2-1, the V gene TRBV7-8, with TRBD2 as a possible D gene (6 bases). CDR1 is SGHVS and CDR2 is FQNEAQ in the germline V gene. This CDR3 is built from 14 residues. The ends were cut back, 5 bases at V and 0 bases at J, with 8 bases in the middle. CDR3 sequence: CASSPEGSYNEQFF. In DNA, the CDR3 is TGTGCCAGCAGCCCGGAGGGCTCCTACAATGAGCAGTTCTTC.

This clonotype was counted a few times. The rearrangement joins TRBV6-2 or TRBV6-3 to TRBJ2-5; 12 bases map to TRBD2. The CDR3 is 16 residues long. Germline trimming cut 2 bases from V and 2 bases from J; bases unmatched to any gene: 3. The germline V gene encodes CDR1 MNHEY and CDR2 SVGEGT. CDR3 sequence: CASSYGLAGLQETQYF. The CDR3, as DNA: TGTGCCAGCAGTTACGGACTAGCGGGGTTACAAGAGACCCAGTACTTC.

Ten or more counts support this clonotype. J is TRBJ2-3 and V is TRBV7-2; a weak D match, TRBD1 (6 bases). CDR1 is SGHTA and CDR2 is FQGNSA in the germline V gene. The length of the CDR3 is 13 residues. V gave up 5 bases and J gave up 4 bases, with 10 bases separating them. CDR3 coding DNA: TGTGCCAGCAGCGGACAGCCCCCAGATACGCAGTATTTT. Its translation is CASSGQPPDTQYF.

This chain uses TRBV7-9 with TRBJ2-7; D gene ambiguous. There are 15 residues in the CDR3. The germline CDR1 and CDR2 sequences are SEHNR and FQNEAQ (reference sequence). Trimming shortened V by 5 bases and J by 3 bases, and 17 bases separated the two germline ends. CDR3 residues: CASSRSTDLRYEQYF. DNA for the CDR3: TGTGCCAGCAGCCGATCGACCGACCTGCGCTACGAGCAGTACTTC. The variable domain in full, with the rest retrieved from reference TRBV7-9 and TRBJ2-7, is DTGVSQNPRHKITKRGQNVTFRCDPISEHNRLYWYRQTLGQGPEFLTYFQNEAQLEKSRLLSDRFSAERPKGSFSTLEIQRTEQGDSAMYLCASSRSTDLRYEQYFGPGTRLTVT.

Only a few counts were recorded for this clonotype. The V and J genes are TRBV7-2 and TRBJ2-3, with 7 bases aligning to TRBD1. In germline, CDR1 is SGHTA, CDR2 FQGNSA. V gave up 1 base and J gave up 1 base; unmatched junction bases: 2. This CDR3 is 15 amino acids long. The CDR3 coding sequence is TGTGCCAGCAGCTTAGGGGGACAGCGCACAGATACGCAGTATTTT. The encoded protein is CASSLGGQRTDTQYF.

The table lists this clonotype with a few counts. This rearrangement joins TRBV6-2 or TRBV6-3 to TRBJ1-5; possible D gene TRBD1, 5 bases. CDR3 length equals 16 residues. V gave up 2 bases and J gave up 1 base, with 12 bases separating them. Germline V gene sequence: CDR1 MNHEY, CDR2 SVGEGT. DNA for the CDR3: TGTGCCAGCAGTTACCCCGACAGCCTAAGCAATCAGCCCCAGCATTTT. Encoded protein: CASSYPDSLSNQPQHF.

This clonotype was recorded many times. The gene calls are TRBV6-2 or TRBV6-3 and TRBJ2-7; 9 bases are a match to TRBD1. Germline CDR1 and CDR2: MNHEY and SVGEGT. This CDR3 spans 13 amino acids. Trimming removed 5 bases from V and 7 bases from J; junction bases left unmatched: 6. CDR3 residues: CASSLQGAGEQYF. The CDR3 DNA reads as TGTGCCAGCAGTCTACAGGGGGCAGGGGAGCAGTACTTC.

The J gene is TRBJ1-1, the V gene TRBV28; 7 bases match TRBD1. The CDR3 loop spans 16 amino acids. Germline trimming cut 5 bases from V and 4 bases from J; bases unmatched to any gene: 13. CDR1 and CDR2 (germline): MDHEN, SYDVKM. The CDR3 nucleotides read TGTGCCAGCAGTCCCCCGTACAGGGGAAAGATCACTGAAGCTTTCTTT. As protein: CASSPPYRGKITEAFF.

This clonotype was observed a handful of times. The chain employs TRBV7-2 and TRBJ2-3, with 8 bases that match TRBD1. The CDR3 is 15 residues long. The germline V gene has CDR1 SGHTA and CDR2 FQGNSA. V shed 2 bases, J shed 4 bases, and the junction held 5 bases outside the gene matches. The CDR3 protein is CASSLNGQGPDTQYF. The DNA of the CDR3 is TGTGCCAGCAGCTTAAATGGACAGGGACCAGATACGCAGTATTTT.

The chain links TRBV25-1 to TRBJ2-7; D remains unclear. The CDR3 runs 14 residues. Germline V lookup: CDR1 MGHDK, CDR2 SYGVNS. The V end was cut by 7 bases, the J end by 6 bases, with 19 bases between. The CDR3 spells CASNLLRPLPEQYF. CDR3 DNA sequence: TGTGCCAGCAACTTATTACGCCCTCTGCCCGAGCAGTACTTC.

About this clonotype: A read error may explain this, as a much larger clone is one base away. The chain recombines TRBV12-3 or TRBV12-4 with TRBJ1-2, with a tentative D call TRBD1 (5 bases). Trimming left V 5 bases short and J 4 bases short, with 11 bases between. The CDR3 contains 13 residues. Here the CDR3 reads CASSLGRLYGYTF. CDR3 DNA sequence: TGTGCCAGCAGTCTGGGACGGCTCTATGGCTACACCTTC.

This clonotype has ten or more counts. V gene TRBV28 combines with J gene TRBJ1-5, with TRBD1 as a possible D gene (5 bases). This CDR3 comprises 17 residues. CDR1 is MDHEN and CDR2 is SYDVKM in the germline V gene. Trimming stripped 5 bases from V and 3 bases from J, with 20 bases between. The CDR3 DNA is TGTGCCAGCAGTACCCAGCCGGGACCCTCGTTCAATCAGCCCCAGCATTTT. It translates to CASSTQPGPSFNQPQHF.